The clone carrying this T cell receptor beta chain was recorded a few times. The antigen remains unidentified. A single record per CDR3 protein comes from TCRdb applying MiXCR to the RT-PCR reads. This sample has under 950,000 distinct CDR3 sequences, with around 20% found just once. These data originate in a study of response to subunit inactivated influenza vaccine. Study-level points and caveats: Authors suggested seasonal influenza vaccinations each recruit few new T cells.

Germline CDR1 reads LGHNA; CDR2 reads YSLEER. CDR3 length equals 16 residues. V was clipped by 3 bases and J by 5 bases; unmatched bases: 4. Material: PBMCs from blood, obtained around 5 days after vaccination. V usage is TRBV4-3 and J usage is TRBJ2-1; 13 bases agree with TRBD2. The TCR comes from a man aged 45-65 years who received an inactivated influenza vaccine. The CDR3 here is CASSHRLAGGNNEQFF. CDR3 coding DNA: TGCGCCAGCAGCCATCGACTAGCGGGAGGTAACAATGAGCAGTTCTTC.